The 6 T cell receptor beta chains reported below all come from one sample, sequenced in a study of blood T cell repertoires in COVID-19. Method: immunoSEQ multiplex PCR; TCRdb's copy keeps in-frame clones and lacks some. The sample comprises over 200,000 clones, around four fifths of which are singletons, and approximately 18% rests with the top ten. Sample: peripheral blood. The source of these receptors is a woman older than 75 with active or convalescent COVID-19.

The chain couples TRBV2 to TRBJ1-1; 10 bases line up with TRBD1. V dropped 6 bases and J dropped 2; count of bases not matched to a gene: 6. Germline values: CDR1 SNHLY, CDR2 FYNNEI. This CDR3 comprises 15 residues. CDR3 bases: TGTGCCAGCAGCCCCGAGACAGGGGGCAACACTGAAGCTTTCTTT. Amino acids: CASSPETGGNTEAFF.

This chain uses TRBV19 with TRBJ1-6; possibly TRBD1 for D (6 bases). This CDR3 spans 15 amino acids. V lost 5 bases, J lost 5 bases, and 13 bases lay in between. Germline CDR1 LNHDA, CDR2 SQIVND (reference sequence). The chain's CDR3 is CASSEDRVNNSPLHF. For the CDR3, the DNA is TGTGCCAGTAGTGAGGACAGAGTAAATAATTCACCCCTCCACTTT.

V and J are TRBV7-3 and TRBJ2-1; 13 nucleotides agree with TRBD2. The CDR3 spans 16 residues. Germline lookup yields CDR1 SGHTA and CDR2 FQGTGA. The V gene end was trimmed by 2 bases and the J gene end by 5 bases; junction bases not matched to a gene: 3. The CDR3 sequence is CASSLEGLAGNNEQFF. CDR3 in DNA: TGTGCCAGCAGCTTAGAGGGACTAGCGGGGAACAATGAGCAGTTCTTC.

V is TRBV14 and J is TRBJ1-1; tentative D call: TRBD1 (5 bases). Per germline, CDR1 SGHDN and CDR2 FVKESK. V was trimmed by 2 bases and J by 5 bases, leaving 18 bases between them. This CDR3 has 16 residues. Written as DNA, the CDR3 is TGTGCCAGCAGCCAAAAAGGGGCGGGGCCGCGGACTGAAGCTTTCTTT. It translates to CASSQKGAGPRTEAFF.

The V and J genes are TRBV2 and TRBJ2-5; 9 bases agree with TRBD2. Looked up from germline, CDR1 is SNHLY and CDR2 is FYNNEI. J was trimmed by 5 bases and V by 8 bases; bases with no gene match: 9. The CDR3 is 14 amino acids. CDR3 protein: CASRGGGAGETQYF. Written as DNA, the CDR3 is TGTGCCAGCCGGGGCGGGGGGGCCGGTGAGACCCAGTACTTC.

J is TRBJ2-5 and V is TRBV7-2; maybe TRBD2 (6 bases). This CDR3 spans 15 amino acids. V was trimmed by 0 bases and J by 5 bases, leaving 13 bases between them. In germline, CDR1 is SGHTA, CDR2 FQGNSA. CDR3 sequence (DNA): TGTGCCAGCAGCTTAGCAGGTTGGAGCGGGGAGACCCAGTACTTC. Translated: CASSLAGWSGETQYF.